A single TCR beta chain is shown here with its context. What it binds is not known. Primers used in a second PCR of about 7 to 12 cycles were a sample-barcoded 5' primer and a J-beta primer mix. TCRdb itself ran the 5' RACE reads through MiXCR, one entry per CDR3 protein. The table records more than 900,000 distinct CDR3 sequences, under 30% of them present only once. The data originate from a study of blood T cells in healthy people across ages. General observations from the study: Diversity figures derived from one million T cells were judged to underestimate the true value. Donor CMV status was unknown, possibly confounding expanded clonotype changes.

The CDR3 is made up of 14 amino acids. Trimming took off 5 bases at V and 1 base at J, with 12 bases between the two ends. In addition, the sample was reused for a study of T cells of mothers and their children.

The sequenced material came from blood. This TCR was sampled from a girl aged 2 to 10 in good health. The chain couples TRBV12-3 or TRBV12-4 to TRBJ2-7; the D gene is possibly TRBD2 (6 bases). The CDR3, as DNA: TGTGCCAGCAGTGACGTCGGGACTTCCTACGAGCAGTACTTC. Amino acid sequence: CASSDVGTSYEQYF.